This T cell receptor beta chain emerged from a study of follicular helper T cells after annual influenza vaccination. General study results and limits: Yearly vaccinations repeatedly recalled conserved clonotypes in ICOS+CD38+ cTfh.

This CDR3 comprises 18 residues. Per germline, CDR1 MGHDK and CDR2 SYGVNS. V was pared by 6 bases and J by 0 bases, with 13 bases of the junction left unmatched. Time point here: 2015-2016 season, 7 days after influenza vaccination. Using immunoSEQ multiplex PCR, the repertoire was profiled, and TCRdb retains in-frame clones only, with some absent. The table records thousands of clones, approximately 90% of them present only once. Turning to this clone: Antigen unknown.

This receptor was taken from an adult who received the influenza vaccine. The chain links TRBV25-1 to TRBJ1-3; 8 bases fit TRBD1. The specimen was CXCR5+ CD38- circulating T follicular helper cells from blood, collected 7 days after influenza vaccination. Subset denoted: circulating Tfh, non-naive CD4+CXCR5+PD-1+ (ICOS+CD38+ or ICOS-CD38-). This CDR3 is CASSQGRGTGGSGNTIYF. In DNA, the CDR3 is TGTGCCAGCAGCCAAGGGAGGGGTACAGGGGGCTCTGGAAACACCATATATTTT.